The rows below give T cell receptor beta chains drawn from one sample of a study of cytomegalovirus exposure and HLA in healthy donors. Repertoires were generated with immunoSEQ multiplex PCR, while TCRdb's copy carries only in-frame clones and drops some. The table records 150,000 to 200,000 clones, approximately 84% of them present only once. The sequenced sample was PBMCs. Source of these receptors: a man aged 30 to 45 in good health and CMV-seronegative. Each CDR3 is given with its conserved first and last residue. A D gene is named only where the DNA matches it firmly. Clone sizes are given selectively: once, few, many, or a class where the clone is expanded.

V gene	J gene	D gene	clone size	CDR3 DNA	CDR3 protein
TRBV29-1	TRBJ1-2	NA	NA	TGCAGCGTTGAAAAGCAGGGGATGGGCTACACCTTC	CSVEKQGMGYTF
TRBV30	TRBJ1-5	TRBD1	NA	TGTGCCTGGAGTGTGGACAGGGGGGATTCGGATCAGCCCCAGCATTTT	CAWSVDRGDSDQPQHF
TRBV29-1	TRBJ1-2	NA	NA	TGCAGCGTTTATTTAGATGGCTACACCTTC	CSVYLDGYTF
TRBV5-1	TRBJ2-3	TRBD1	NA	TGCGCCAGCAGCCGAGGACAGGGTGGAAAAAATACGCAGTATTTT	CASSRGQGGKNTQYF
TRBV11-3	TRBJ2-1	NA	NA	TGTGCCAGCAGCCCAACAGATTACAATGAGCAGTTCTTC	CASSPTDYNEQFF
TRBV9	TRBJ2-4	NA	NA	TGTGCCAGCAGCGTAGGGACAACCAAAAACATTCAGTACTTC	CASSVGTTKNIQYF
TRBV19	TRBJ1-5	NA	NA	TGTGCCAGTACCCAGGGCAATCAGCCCCAGCATTTT	CASTQGNQPQHF
TRBV2	TRBJ2-7	NA	few	TGTGCCAGCAGTGAAGGTCAAAGGGGCGTAGGGAAGTACTTC	CASSEGQRGVGKYF
TRBV7-2	TRBJ2-7	TRBD1	few	TGTGCCAGCAGCCGGGACAGGGGGCCCTACGAGCAGTACTTC	CASSRDRGPYEQYF
TRBV10-3	TRBJ1-1	NA	NA	TGTGCCATCAGTGAGGGGGCAGCGGGGGTGACTGAAGCTTTCTTT	CAISEGAAGVTEAFF
TRBV29-1	TRBJ2-1	TRBD2	NA	TGCAGCGTGAAATCTAGCGGGGGTTACAATGAGCAGTTCTTC	CSVKSSGGYNEQFF